Many counts were recorded for the clone carrying this T cell receptor (beta chain). The antigen remains undetermined. Per germline, CDR1 SGHTA and CDR2 FQGNSA. Germline trimming cut 1 base from V and 7 bases from J; bases unmatched to any gene: 8. This CDR3 spans 16 amino acids. TCRdb ran MiXCR on the 5' RACE reads and lists one entry per CDR3 protein. The data show over 35,000 distinct CDR3 sequences, over 2% seen once. The data derive from a study of neurological immune-mediated disorders. Regarding the study as a whole: The absence of any CDR3 amino acid sequence shared by expanded clones across subjects suggests that repertoires were private in all groups. When the repertoires were sorted by phylogenetic grouping, those of 18 of 34 multiple sclerosis patients ended up in one related-CDR3 cluster, a possible signature.

The chain has TRBV7-2 and TRBJ2-7, with 12 bases aligning to TRBD2. The TCR originated in a man aged 30 to 45 with multiple sclerosis. The sequenced sample was PBMCs. CDR3 residues: CASSLEMTSGRVEQYF. The CDR3 nucleotides read TGTGCCAGCAGCTTAGAGATGACTAGCGGGAGAGTTGAGCAGTACTTC.